In this sample, the clone carrying this T cell receptor (beta chain) turned up a few times. The sample comes from a study of identical twins. Unique molecular identifiers were present on the cDNA, which also gained a universal primer site by template switching. TCRdb used MiXCR to reprocess the 5' RACE reads, holding one entry per CDR3 protein. The profile shows hundreds of thousands of distinct CDR3 sequences, approximately 7% of them singletons. The CDR3 is made up of 14 amino acids. V gave up 7 bases and J gave up 0 bases, with 12 bases separating them. Germline values: CDR1 MGHDK, CDR2 SYGVNS. The data also belong to a second study, concerning yellow fever vaccine responses in identical twins.

Sequenced sample: memory (CD45RO+) T cells sorted from blood. The source of this sequence is a woman between 18 and 30 years old in good health. V gene TRBV25-1 combines with J gene TRBJ1-1; a possible D gene is TRBD1 (5 bases). CDR3 DNA sequence: TGTGCCAGCACCAAGGCAGGGTTGAACACTGAAGCTTTCTTT. Translation: CASTKAGLNTEAFF.